Listed below are T cell receptor beta chains from one sample, sequenced in a study of CD8 T cells in ankylosing spondylitis. TCRdb re-called the 5' RACE reads with MiXCR, one entry per CDR3 protein. In the table there are 130,000 or so distinct CDR3 sequences, approximately 17% of which are singletons. Sequencing was performed on blood, either unsorted or a sorted T cell fraction (not recorded which). The receptors stem from a male donor with ankylosing spondylitis. Both conserved end residues are part of each CDR3. Each record gives: D gene, V gene, J gene, clone size, CDR3 DNA, CDR3 protein. The D gene is left open where the match is weak. Size values are once, few and many counts, or a class for expanded clones, and some rows have none.

d_call: TRBD1; v_call: TRBV29-1; j_call: TRBJ1-1; clone_size: many; cdr3_nt: TGCAGCGTTGGGGACAGGGATATCAGCACTGAAGCTTTCTTT; cdr3_aa: CSVGDRDISTEAFF
d_call: TRBD2; v_call: TRBV24-1; j_call: TRBJ2-3; clone_size: -; cdr3_nt: TGTGCCACCAGTGACTCCGGGACTAGCGGGAGCTCAGATACGCAGTCTTTT; cdr3_aa: CATSDSGTSGSSDTQSF
d_call: -; v_call: TRBV27; j_call: TRBJ2-3; clone_size: few; cdr3_nt: TGTGCCGTCCGACCGGGAGAACTCACAGATACGCAGTATTTT; cdr3_aa: CAVRPGELTDTQYF
d_call: -; v_call: TRBV7-9; j_call: TRBJ1-1; clone_size: many; cdr3_nt: TGTGCCAGCAGCTTAGTTCCTGAAGCTTTCTTT; cdr3_aa: CASSLVPEAFF
d_call: -; v_call: TRBV29-1; j_call: TRBJ1-2; clone_size: few; cdr3_nt: TGCAGCGTCGACTTCCGAGGAGGCTACACCTTC; cdr3_aa: CSVDFRGGYTF
d_call: -; v_call: TRBV7-9; j_call: TRBJ1-1; clone_size: few; cdr3_nt: TGTGCCAGCAGCTCCGGACCTCTCGGGGCTTTCTTT; cdr3_aa: CASSSGPLGAFF
d_call: TRBD1; v_call: TRBV5-1; j_call: TRBJ2-7; clone_size: many; cdr3_nt: TGCGCCAGCAGCCGTACTGAAGGACAGGGGGCACCGAACGAGCAGTACTTC; cdr3_aa: CASSRTEGQGAPNEQYF
d_call: -; v_call: TRBV29-1; j_call: TRBJ1-2; clone_size: many; cdr3_nt: TGCAGCGTGAATGGCGGCAGGGTCAGCTATGGCTACACCTTC; cdr3_aa: CSVNGGRVSYGYTF
d_call: -; v_call: TRBV5-1; j_call: TRBJ2-7; clone_size: many; cdr3_nt: TGCGCCAGCAGCTTGGTGGGCTCTACCTACGAGCAGTACTTC; cdr3_aa: CASSLVGSTYEQYF
d_call: TRBD1; v_call: TRBV7-6; j_call: TRBJ2-3; clone_size: -; cdr3_nt: TGTGCCAGCAGCTTAGACAGGGGGCCAGATACGCTGTATTTT; cdr3_aa: CASSLDRGPDTLYF
d_call: TRBD2; v_call: TRBV4-1; j_call: TRBJ2-1; clone_size: -; cdr3_nt: TGCGCCAGCAGCCAAGAGGGCTCACTAGCGGGAGGATACAATGAGCAGTTCTTC; cdr3_aa: CASSQEGSLAGGYNEQFF
d_call: TRBD2; v_call: TRBV2; j_call: TRBJ2-2; clone_size: many; cdr3_nt: TGTGCCAGCAGTGAACCTAGCGGGAGGCCTCGAACCGGGGAGCTGTTTTTT; cdr3_aa: CASSEPSGRPRTGELFF
d_call: TRBD1; v_call: TRBV29-1; j_call: TRBJ1-1; clone_size: -; cdr3_nt: TGCAGCGTTTTGGACAGGGGTCTCACTGAAGCTTTCTTT; cdr3_aa: CSVLDRGLTEAFF
d_call: TRBD2; v_call: TRBV11-2; j_call: TRBJ2-7; clone_size: -; cdr3_nt: TGTGCCAGCAGCTTAAAGGGACTAGCGGGAGTTGAGCAGTACTTC; cdr3_aa: CASSLKGLAGVEQYF
d_call: -; v_call: TRBV9; j_call: TRBJ1-4; clone_size: -; cdr3_nt: TGTGCCAGCAGCGTATCTGGGGATAGAGCAACTAATGAAAAACTGTTTTTT; cdr3_aa: CASSVSGDRATNEKLFF
d_call: -; v_call: TRBV27; j_call: TRBJ1-1; clone_size: -; cdr3_nt: TGTGCCTCATACGAGGGGACGGGGAACACTGAAGCTTTCTTT; cdr3_aa: CASYEGTGNTEAFF
d_call: -; v_call: TRBV6-1; j_call: TRBJ2-7; clone_size: few; cdr3_nt: TGTGCCAGCAGCGAACCCATGTGGAGTTCCCGCTACGAGCAGTACTTC; cdr3_aa: CASSEPMWSSRYEQYF
d_call: -; v_call: TRBV6-2/TRBV6-3; j_call: TRBJ2-1; clone_size: few; cdr3_nt: TGTGCCAGCAGTCGGGACCCCGGGGATGAGCAGTTCTTC; cdr3_aa: CASSRDPGDEQFF
d_call: -; v_call: TRBV5-1; j_call: TRBJ2-1; clone_size: -; cdr3_nt: TGCGCCAGCAGCTTTTACCCATACAATGAGCAGTTCTTC; cdr3_aa: CASSFYPYNEQFF
d_call: -; v_call: TRBV6-1; j_call: TRBJ1-5; clone_size: -; cdr3_nt: TGTGCCAGCGGCCTCAGGTTAGATAGCAATCAGCCCCAGCATTTT; cdr3_aa: CASGLRLDSNQPQHF
d_call: -; v_call: TRBV28; j_call: TRBJ2-4; clone_size: -; cdr3_nt: TGTGCCAGCAGGCTAGGGGCCGGGCAGTCCCCAATTCAGTACTTC; cdr3_aa: CASRLGAGQSPIQYF
d_call: TRBD2; v_call: TRBV2; j_call: TRBJ2-3; clone_size: -; cdr3_nt: TGTGCCAGCAGTGAAGGCGGGAGGGCCCTAGATACGCAGTATTTT; cdr3_aa: CASSEGGRALDTQYF
d_call: TRBD1; v_call: TRBV4-2; j_call: TRBJ2-7; clone_size: -; cdr3_nt: TGTGCCAGCAGCACGGACAGGGGTTACGAGCAGTACTTC; cdr3_aa: CASSTDRGYEQYF
d_call: TRBD1; v_call: TRBV12-3/TRBV12-4; j_call: TRBJ2-7; clone_size: many; cdr3_nt: TGTGCCAGCAGTTTGGGGACAGGAAACTACGAGCAGTACTTC; cdr3_aa: CASSLGTGNYEQYF
d_call: -; v_call: TRBV20-1; j_call: TRBJ2-3; clone_size: -; cdr3_nt: TGCAGTGCCTTCTCTGGCGGGTTCAAGTATTTT; cdr3_aa: CSAFSGGFKYF
d_call: -; v_call: TRBV10-3; j_call: TRBJ2-3; clone_size: few; cdr3_nt: TGTGCCATCAAACCGGCGAGCACAGATACGCAGTATTTT; cdr3_aa: CAIKPASTDTQYF
d_call: TRBD2; v_call: TRBV28; j_call: TRBJ2-7; clone_size: few; cdr3_nt: TGTGCCAGCAGTTTGCTCCTTACAGGACTAGCGGCCCCCTACGAGCAGTACTTC; cdr3_aa: CASSLLLTGLAAPYEQYF
d_call: -; v_call: TRBV6-4; j_call: TRBJ2-3; clone_size: -; cdr3_nt: TGTGCCAGCAGTCCCAGTGAGTCATATACGCAGTATTTT; cdr3_aa: CASSPSESYTQYF